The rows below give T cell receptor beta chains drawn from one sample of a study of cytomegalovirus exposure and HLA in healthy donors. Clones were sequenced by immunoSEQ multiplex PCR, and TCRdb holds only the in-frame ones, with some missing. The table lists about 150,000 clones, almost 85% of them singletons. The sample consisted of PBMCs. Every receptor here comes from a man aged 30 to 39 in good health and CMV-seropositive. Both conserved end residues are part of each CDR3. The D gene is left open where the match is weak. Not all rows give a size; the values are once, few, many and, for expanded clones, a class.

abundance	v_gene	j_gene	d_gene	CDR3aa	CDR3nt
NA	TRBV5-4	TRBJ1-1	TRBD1	CASSYSGTGGTEAFF	TGTGCCAGCAGCTACTCCGGGACAGGGGGCACTGAAGCTTTCTTT
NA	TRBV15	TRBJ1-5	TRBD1	CATSPGQGTLWPQHF	TGTGCCACCAGTCCGGGACAGGGGACCTTGTGGCCCCAGCATTTT
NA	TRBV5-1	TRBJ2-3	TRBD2	CASSLVGLASDTQYF	TGCGCCAGCAGCTTGGTGGGACTAGCCTCAGATACGCAGTATTTT
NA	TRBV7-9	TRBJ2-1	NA	CASSSGGALNYNEQFF	TGTGCCAGCAGCTCAGGAGGGGCTTTAAACTACAATGAGCAGTTCTTC
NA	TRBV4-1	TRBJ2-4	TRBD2	CASSLGTSGTGQYF	TGCGCCAGCAGCCTTGGGACTAGCGGGACCGGTCAGTACTTC
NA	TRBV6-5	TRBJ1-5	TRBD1	CASSYDEGAQPQHF	TGTGCCAGCAGTTACGATGAGGGGGCACAGCCCCAGCATTTT
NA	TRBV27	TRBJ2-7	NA	CASSLAPGEQYF	TGTGCCAGCAGTTTAGCTCCGGGAGAGCAGTACTTC
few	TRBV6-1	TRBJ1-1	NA	CASSEATGLGNTEAFF	TGTGCCAGCAGTGAAGCCACAGGGTTAGGGAACACTGAAGCTTTCTTT
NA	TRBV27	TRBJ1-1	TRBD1	CASSSPRAGGKNTEAFF	TGTGCCAGCTCCAGTCCGCGGGCAGGGGGTAAGAACACTGAAGCTTTCTTT
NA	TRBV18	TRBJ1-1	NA	CASSPGGKAEAFF	TGTGCCAGCTCACCCGGGGGAAAGGCTGAAGCTTTCTTT
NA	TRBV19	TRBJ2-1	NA	CASSPGLLNGEQFF	TGTGCCAGTAGCCCCGGACTACTTAATGGCGAGCAGTTCTTC
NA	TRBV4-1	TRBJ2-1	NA	CASSQPQGEEEQFF	TGCGCCAGCAGCCAGCCCCAAGGGGAGGAAGAGCAGTTCTTC
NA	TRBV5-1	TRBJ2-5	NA	CASSLVGEGDQETQYF	TGCGCCAGCAGCTTGGTAGGGGAAGGGGACCAAGAGACCCAGTACTTC